The 22 T cell receptor beta chains reported below all come from one sample, sequenced in a study of molecular identifiers for immune sequencing clone quantification. TCRdb used MiXCR to reprocess the PCR reads, holding one entry per CDR3 protein. The sample has roughly 630,000 distinct CDR3 sequences; 25% are singletons. The sample comprised naive CD8+ T cells from blood, with Jurkat cell RNA spiked in. Subset denoted: FACS-sorted CD8+CD4-CCR7+CD45RA+ naive T cells. Receptors originate from a human donor in good health. Some libraries in this study had Jurkat cell RNA spiked in.

The table lists this clonotype with a few counts. The V gene is TRBV7-3, the J gene TRBJ2-1; D is ambiguous. Trimming took off 0 bases at V and 6 bases at J, with 6 bases between the two ends. This CDR3 has 13 residues. CDR1 and CDR2 from the germline V gene are SGHTA and FQGTGA. CDR3 amino acids: CASSLTFSNEQFF. CDR3 nucleotide sequence: TGTGCCAGCAGCTTAACATTTAGCAATGAGCAGTTCTTC.

V is TRBV7-2 and J is TRBJ2-3, with D perhaps matching TRBD2 (7 bases). Germline CDR1 is SGHTA and CDR2 is FQGNSA. The V and J ends lost 2 bases and 6 bases respectively, with 15 bases between them. The CDR3 runs to 15 residues. In nucleotides, the CDR3 is TGTGCCAGCAGCTTATACGGGGGGCTGGGGGATACGCAGTATTTT. Protein product: CASSLYGGLGDTQYF.

This clonotype was recorded at least ten times. The CDR3 region is CASSYGGLAGATDTQYF. The CDR3 bases are TGTGCCAGCAGTTACGGAGGACTAGCGGGGGCTACAGATACGCAGTATTTT. The gene calls are TRBV6-2 or TRBV6-3 and TRBJ2-3; TRBD2 aligns across 13 bases. Per the germline V gene, CDR1 is MNHEY and CDR2 is SVGEGT. This CDR3 is 17 amino acids long. Trimming removed 2 bases from V and 3 bases from J; junction bases left unmatched: 5.

This clonotype occurred many times. The chain combines TRBV12-3 or TRBV12-4 with TRBJ2-3, with D possibly being TRBD2 (7 bases). CDR3 length: 12 residues. The germline V and J ends were trimmed by 8 bases and 14 bases, with 20 bases remaining between them. The DNA for the CDR3 is TGTGCCAGCGGGGAAGGGGGGGCCTACAGGTATTTT. Residues: CASGEGGAYRYF.

The chain has TRBV27 and TRBJ2-7; TRBD2 matches 9 bases. Germline V gives CDR1 MNHEY, CDR2 SMNVEV (reference sequence). Trimming at V came to 1 base and at J to 3 bases, leaving 10 bases not matched to a gene. The CDR3 loop spans 17 amino acids. In nucleotides, the CDR3 is TGTGCCAGCAGTTTATTAACCCCTAGCGGGATAAGCTACGAGCAGTACTTC. It yields the protein CASSLLTPSGISYEQYF.

The V and J genes are TRBV9 and TRBJ1-1, with 10 bases fitting TRBD1. V lost 4 bases and J lost 9; bases outside the gene matches: 3. The germline CDR1 and CDR2 sequences are SGDLS and YYNGEE. The CDR3 extends over 12 amino acids. In DNA, the CDR3 is TGTGCCAGCAGCAGGACAGGGGGGCAAGCTTTCTTT. Translated: CASSRTGGQAFF.

Concerning this clonotype: A much larger clone lies a single base off, so this may be a read error. The chain carries TRBV7-9 and TRBJ2-5; the D gene is possibly TRBD1 (6 bases). This CDR3 is built from 13 residues. CDR1 is SEHNR and CDR2 is FQNEAQ in the germline V gene (reference sequence). The ends were cut back, 8 bases at V and 5 bases at J, with 15 bases in the middle. The CDR3, as DNA: TGTGCCAGCGGTCACAGGGCACGCGAGACCCAGTACTTC. Translating it yields CASGHRARETQYF.

A few counts support this clonotype. V is TRBV7-9 and J is TRBJ2-1; 7 bases line up with TRBD2. The CDR3 length is 17 residues. Germline-derived CDR1 and CDR2 are SEHNR and FQNEAQ (reference sequence). J lost 5 bases, V lost 2 bases, and 12 bases had no gene match. DNA of the CDR3: TGTGCCAGCAGCTTACCCCGTCGGGGGGAACCCCACAATGAGCAGTTCTTC. This sequence encodes CASSLPRRGEPHNEQFF. Full variable domain (outside the CDR3, taken from reference TRBV7-9 and TRBJ2-1): DTGVSQNPRHKITKRGQNVTFRCDPISEHNRLYWYRQTLGQGPEFLTYFQNEAQLEKSRLLSDRFSAERPKGSFSTLEIQRTEQGDSAMYLCASSLPRRGEPHNEQFFGPGTRLTVL.

The V call is TRBV6-5, the J call TRBJ2-3, with 13 bases fitting TRBD2. Trimming removed 5 bases from V and 6 bases from J; junction bases left unmatched: 5. Germline lookup yields CDR1 MNHEY and CDR2 SVGAGI. There are 15 residues in the CDR3. CDR3 amino acids: CASSRTSGRSDTQYF. CDR3 bases: TGTGCCAGCAGTCGGACTAGCGGGAGATCGGATACGCAGTATTTT.

This clonotype has just a few counts. V is TRBV28 and J is TRBJ2-1; no firm D call. Germline V gene data show CDR1 as MDHEN and CDR2 as SYDVKM. The CDR3 length is 14 residues. Between the trimmed V and J ends, which lost 5 bases and 8 bases, there was a span of 16 bases. The CDR3 protein is CASSPTAPLDEQFF. The CDR3 region has the DNA TGTGCCAGCAGTCCAACGGCCCCCCTTGATGAGCAGTTCTTC.

The chain has TRBV27 and TRBJ2-1; a weak D match, TRBD2 (6 bases). Germline CDR1 reads MNHEY; CDR2 reads SMNVEV (reference sequence). Deletions cut 1 base from V and 10 bases from J, with 11 bases between. CDR3 length: 13 residues. The CDR3 coding sequence is TGTGCCAGCAGTTTATTGGGCAGCGGGGAGCAGTTCTTC. Residues: CASSLLGSGEQFF.

The rearrangement joins TRBV19 to TRBJ2-1, with D perhaps TRBD1 or TRBD2 (5 bases each). V lost 7 bases and J lost 8, with 21 bases in between. Germline-derived CDR1 and CDR2 are LNHDA and SQIVND (reference sequence). The CDR3 is 15 amino acids. In DNA, the CDR3 is TGTGCCAGTAATCCCTTGGGGGTCGGGGTCGATGAGCAGTTCTTC. Its translation is CASNPLGVGVDEQFF.

This clonotype was seen ten or more times. The chain is built from TRBV7-2 and TRBJ2-7; TRBD2 matches 12 bases. The CDR3 spans 18 residues. Trimming at V came to 2 bases and at J to 1 base, leaving 9 bases not matched to a gene. Germline V gene data show CDR1 as SGHTA and CDR2 as FQGNSA. The CDR3 loop is CASSLLAGGYPESYEQYF. The DNA for the CDR3 is TGTGCCAGCAGCTTACTAGCGGGGGGGTACCCGGAATCCTACGAGCAGTACTTC.

This clonotype came up many times. This chain connects TRBV7-9 to TRBJ2-5, with D unresolved. V was cut by 5 bases and J by 3 bases, with 16 bases left in between. The CDR3 contains 15 residues. CDR1 is SEHNR, CDR2 FQNEAQ, per germline (reference sequence). The CDR3 DNA reads TGTGCCAGCAGCCTTAGGACGCAGGTCGAAGAGACCCAGTACTTC. Protein product: CASSLRTQVEETQYF.

For this clonotype: At one boundary the junction diverges from the germline segment, which might be a read error. The chain recombines TRBV7-4 with TRBJ2-4, with D perhaps TRBD2 (6 bases). The CDR3 loop spans 18 amino acids. Germline CDR1 is SGHVT and CDR2 is SQSDAQ. The CDR3 DNA sequence: TGTGCCAGCAGTTTAGCGGCCAGGCGGCGGCGCTTAGGGGACATTCAGTACTTC. Translated, it gives CASSLAARRRRLGDIQYF.

With respect to this clonotype: Since a much larger clone is just one base distant, this may be a read error. The chain couples TRBV4-1 to TRBJ2-1; 7 nucleotides match TRBD1. Germline V gives CDR1 MGHRA, CDR2 YSYEKL. The length of the CDR3 is 17 residues. The CDR3 DNA reads TGCGCCAGCAGCCTAATCGAGACAGGGTCGGTAAACAATGGGCAGTTCTTC. Translation: CASSLIETGSVNNGQFF.

The chain couples TRBV5-3 to TRBJ2-3; 7 positions match TRBD1. TRBV5-3 is given ORF status, its function remaining uncertain. The CDR3 extends over 15 amino acids. Trimming cost V 8 bases and J 4 bases; bases outside gene matches: 13. The CDR3 spells CASWPGTAPSDTQYF. CDR3 sequence (DNA): TGTGCCAGCTGGCCCGGGACAGCCCCATCAGATACGCAGTATTTT.

The chain has TRBV5-6 and TRBJ1-6, with D uncertain. The CDR3 is made up of 14 amino acids. V dropped 5 bases and J dropped 10 bases, with 16 bases sitting between them. Germline assignment: CDR1 SGHDT and CDR2 YYEEEE. The CDR3 sequence: CASSRETYWSPLHF. The CDR3 coding sequence is TGTGCCAGCAGTCGCGAGACCTACTGGTCACCCCTCCACTTT.

As to this clonotype: Given a much more abundant clone one base away, this may be a read error. V and J are TRBV5-5 and TRBJ2-3; possibly TRBD1 or TRBD2 for D (6 bases each). The CDR3 extends over 14 amino acids. CDR1 and CDR2 from the germline V gene are SGHKS and YYEKEE (reference sequence). The CDR3 protein is CASGLEGGTDTQYF. The CDR3 nucleotides read TGTGCCAGCGGCTTGGAGGGGGGCACAGATACGCAGTATTTT.

This clonotype was recorded many times. The rearrangement uses TRBV19 and TRBJ2-5; TRBD2 might be the D (5 bases). CDR3 length: 13 residues. The germline V and J ends were trimmed by 5 bases and 4 bases, with 11 bases remaining between them. The V gene's germline CDR1 is LNHDA and CDR2 SQIVND (reference sequence). CDR3: CASSLVSGETQYF. The CDR3 DNA sequence: TGTGCCAGTAGTTTGGTCAGCGGAGAGACCCAGTACTTC.

A note on this clonotype: This could be a read error, since a much larger clone is one nucleotide away. Since no conserved phenylalanine or tryptophan closes the CDR3, a read error is the likely cause. Because the CDR3's place on the DNA is in doubt, the DNA is left out and the CDR3 is given as listed by TCRdb. V gene TRBV21-1 combines with J gene TRBJ2-6; the table gives TRBD1 as D, unverified against the DNA. TRBV21-1 is noted as a pseudogene. The CDR3 length equals 16 residues, ends included. The CDR3 here is CASSTDPSSGANVLTL.

This clonotype was observed a few times. This chain links TRBV25-1 with TRBJ2-2; TRBD1 agrees at 10 bases. This CDR3 region has 15 residues. Germline CDR1 reads MGHDK; CDR2 reads SYGVNS. V was pared by 4 bases and J by 5 bases, with 4 bases of the junction left unmatched. The DNA of the CDR3 is TGTGCCAGCAGTGTGGGACAGGGGCGGACCGGGGAGCTGTTTTTT. Translation gives CASSVGQGRTGELFF.